This T cell receptor (beta chain) was identified during a study of siplizumab effects on memory and regulatory T cells. General study findings and limits: No assignable naive or memory phenotype existed for roughly 80-96% of proliferating CD4+ or CD8+ clones. Naive T cells appeared more varied than memory cells and looked like key alloresponse contributors. Just a small share of alloreactive clones was traced back to unstimulated subsets.

The data were produced by immunoSEQ multiplex PCR, yet TCRdb's version contains in-frame clones alone and is incomplete. The repertoire has approximately 120,000 clones, 80% to 95% of them found once; the top ten carry over 0.15%. On this clone itself: What it binds is not known.

V trimming: 0 bases; J trimming: 5 bases; junction bases outside the gene matches: 8. This CDR3 has 15 residues. Germline-derived CDR1 and CDR2 are GTSNPN and SVGIG (reference sequence). V is TRBV30 and J is TRBJ2-5; 8 nucleotides match TRBD2. The sequence derives from a human donor in good health. Specimen: non-Treg CD4+ T cells sorted from blood. This chain's CDR3 is CAWSVAAGVMETQYF. As DNA, the CDR3 is TGTGCCTGGAGTGTCGCAGCGGGGGTCATGGAGACCCAGTACTTC.